This T cell receptor (beta chain) appears in the sequencing data of a study of T cells in Graves' hyperthyroidism and ophthalmopathy. In germline, CDR1 is SEHNR, CDR2 FQNEAQ (reference sequence). V shed 1 base, J shed 2 bases, and the junction held 3 bases outside the gene matches. The CDR3 consists of 15 residues. Amplified TCR beta CDR3 regions came from RNA transcripts. HTBI primers were the set used in a first-round RT-PCR of the TCR CDR3. In TCRdb, the multiplex PCR reads were re-called with MiXCR into one record per CDR3 protein. The table shows hundreds of thousands of distinct CDR3 sequences, with 15% to 20% occurring only once.

The chain recombines TRBV7-9 with TRBJ2-5, with 8 bases that match TRBD2. This TCR was recovered from a man between 35 and 55 years old with Graves' ophthalmopathy. What was sequenced was blood. CDR3 in DNA: TGTGCCAGCAGCTTAGGGGTAGCGGGACAAGAGACCCAGTACTTC. This translates into CASSLGVAGQETQYF.